What follows describes a single T cell receptor (beta chain). Its target is unknown. Profiling relied on immunoSEQ multiplex PCR, and the TCRdb table lists in-frame clones only, not all of them. The sample shows 55,000 to 65,000 clones, 75% to 90% of them seen only once. The entry originates in a study of T cell responses to AZD1222 COVID-19 vaccine. The CDR3 spans 14 residues. After removal of 5 bases from V and 5 bases from J, the junction contained 7 bases not matched to a gene. Germline V gene data show CDR1 as LGHDT and CDR2 as YNNKEL (reference sequence). Study conclusions and caveats: The study reported that nearly half of spike-specific TCRs target unmutated variant regions.

This receptor was identified in an adult in good health. The sequences come from peripheral blood, collected on day 0 of AZD1222 vaccination. The chain is built from TRBV3-1 (or the pseudogene TRBV3-2) and TRBJ1-2; TRBD1 matches 8 bases. CDR3 loop: CASSSGQGDYGYTF. The DNA for the CDR3 is TGTGCCAGCAGCTCCGGACAGGGCGATTATGGCTACACCTTC.